The TCR beta chain described here comes from a study of PD-1 blockade in classical Hodgkin lymphoma. Stated time point: cycle 4 day 1 (C4D1), after five to seven weeks of nivolumab. Every patient relapsed after autologous stem cell transplantation, and brentuximab vedotin exposure varied. Measured with immunoSEQ multiplex PCR; TCRdb has only the in-frame clones, and not every one. The repertoire consists of about 60,000 clones, with about 90% occurring once and the leading ten covering about 9.3%. This TCR came from a human donor with classical Hodgkin lymphoma. This material consisted of peripheral blood mononuclear cells (PBMCs), taken before the fourth cycle of nivolumab.

The CDR3 protein is CASSQVGGPSEQFF. The CDR3 DNA sequence: TGCGCCAGCAGCCAAGTGGGGGGGCCAAGTGAGCAGTTCTTC. J is TRBJ2-1 and V is TRBV4-1; possible D gene TRBD2, 7 bases. The CDR3 has 14 residues. The germline V gene has CDR1 MGHRA and CDR2 YSYEKL. Trimming took 1 base from V and 9 from J, leaving 13 bases between them.